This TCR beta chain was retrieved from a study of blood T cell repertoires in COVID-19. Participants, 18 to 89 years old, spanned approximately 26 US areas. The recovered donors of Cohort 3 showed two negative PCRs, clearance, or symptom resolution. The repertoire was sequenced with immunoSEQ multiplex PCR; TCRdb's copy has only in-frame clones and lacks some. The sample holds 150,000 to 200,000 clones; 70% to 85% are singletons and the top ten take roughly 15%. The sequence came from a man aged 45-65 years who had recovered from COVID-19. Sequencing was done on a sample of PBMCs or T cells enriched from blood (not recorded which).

CDR3 in amino acids: CASSGVNTEAFF. In DNA, the CDR3 is TGTGCCAGCAGCGGGGTGAACACTGAAGCTTTCTTT. V is TRBV6-5 and J is TRBJ1-1; D not certain. CDR1 MNHEY and CDR2 SVGAGI come from the germline V gene. V was shortened by 6 bases and J by 0 bases, with 5 bases between the two germline ends. The CDR3 is 12 amino acids.